A selection of T cell receptor beta chains follows, all from one sample in a study of blood T cell repertoires in COVID-19. Only in-frame clones appear in the TCRdb table, and some are missing; sequencing was by immunoSEQ multiplex PCR. The table has under 150,000 clones, around 80% seen once; the top ten hold approximately 2%. Sequenced sample: peripheral blood. The receptors derive from a man aged 70 or older with acute or convalescent COVID-19. Each CDR3 is given with its conserved first and last residue. The D gene is left open where the match is weak. Part of the rows lack a size; the others show once, few, many or a class for expanded clones.

. TRBJ2-7 . TRBV6-5 TGTGCCAGCAGTTACTCGGGGAGCAAAGTCGAGCAGTACTTC CASSYSGSKVEQYF
. TRBJ2-3 . TRBV18 TGTGCCAGCTCTCGGTCACAGCGCACAGATACGCAGTATTTT CASSRSQRTDTQYF
. TRBJ2-7 . TRBV9 TGTGCCAGCAGCGTAGCTGGGGGACAATCCTACGAGCAGTACTTC CASSVAGGQSYEQYF
. TRBJ1-1 . TRBV9 TGTGCCAGCAGCGTAGAGAGGCACACTGAAGCTTTCTTT CASSVERHTEAFF
TRBD2 TRBJ2-5 . TRBV10-2 TGCGCCAGCACTAGGGGACTAGCGGGGGTTTGGGAGACCCAGTACTTC CASTRGLAGVWETQYF
TRBD1 TRBJ2-1 . TRBV20-1 TGCAGTGCTAGTATCCTGGACAGGGGGCCCGATGAGCAGTTCTTC CSASILDRGPDEQFF
TRBD1 TRBJ1-2 . TRBV5-1 TGCGCCAGCAGCGCCACGGGACAGGGCTATGGCTACACCTTC CASSATGQGYGYTF
. TRBJ2-2 few TRBV10-3 TGTGCCATCAGTTCCCGGGACTCGACCGGGGAGCTGTTTTTT CAISSRDSTGELFF
. TRBJ1-3 . TRBV11-2 TGTGCCAGCAAACGTACTAGTTTAATGTGGGACACCATATATTTT CASKRTSLMWDTIYF
. TRBJ1-1 . TRBV10-2 TGCGCCAGCAGGGGCGCCATGAACACTGAAGCTTTCTTT CASRGAMNTEAFF
. TRBJ1-2 . TRBV7-2 TGTGCCAGCAGGCCTGGGGGGGTAGGCTATGGCTACACCTTC CASRPGGVGYGYTF
. TRBJ1-2 . TRBV19 TGTGCCAGTAGTATGGGGGGTAACTATGGCTACACCTTC CASSMGGNYGYTF
. TRBJ1-5 . TRBV20-1 TGCAGTGCTAGTACCCGGGGTATCAATCAGCCCCAGCATTTT CSASTRGINQPQHF
TRBD2 TRBJ2-2 . TRBV7-2 TGTGCCAGCAGCTTTCGACTAGCCGGCGGGGAGCTGTTTTTT CASSFRLAGGELFF
TRBD1 TRBJ1-1 . TRBV7-2 TGTGCCAGCACCCCGACAGGGGGGGTGGTCTCTGAAGCTTTCTTT CASTPTGGVVSEAFF
. TRBJ2-5 . TRBV12-3/TRBV12-4 TGTGCCAGCAGTTTACGAGAGACCCAGTACTTC CASSLRETQYF
. TRBJ2-3 . TRBV7-9 TGTGCCAGCAGCTTTTCTAGGGGGGATACGCAGTATTTT CASSFSRGDTQYF
TRBD1 TRBJ2-3 . TRBV6-5 TGTGCCAGCAGGGACAGGGGGCGATCAGATACGCAGTATTTT CASRDRGRSDTQYF
. TRBJ2-1 few TRBV6-4 TGTGCCAGCAGTGACTCGGAGCAGACTTCCTACAATGAGCAGTTCTTC CASSDSEQTSYNEQFF
. TRBJ1-2 . TRBV12-5 TGTGCTAGTGGTTTGGGTCAGGGGAACTATGGCTACACCTTC CASGLGQGNYGYTF
TRBD2 TRBJ2-3 few TRBV10-1 TGCGCCAGTAAACTAGCGGGGGATTCGGATACGCAGTATTTT CASKLAGDSDTQYF
TRBD1 TRBJ2-5 . TRBV7-8 TGTGCCAGCAGCCGAGTGCCGGGACAGCAGTATCTCGGGACCCAGTACTTC CASSRVPGQQYLGTQYF
. TRBJ1-4 . TRBV3-1/TRBV3-2 TGTGCCAGCAGCTATCAGGGAGGAGGGAATGAAAAACTGTTTTTT CASSYQGGGNEKLFF
. TRBJ1-2 . TRBV7-9 TGTGCCAGCAGCCCCGGCGGGTACTCGGCCCTTAGCTATGGCTACACCTTC CASSPGGYSALSYGYTF
. TRBJ2-2 . TRBV2 TGTGCCAGCAGCGTCCTTGGGGGCGCTACCGGGGAGCTGTTTTTT CASSVLGGATGELFF
TRBD1 TRBJ1-1 . TRBV24-1 TGTGCCACCAGTGACTCAGGACAGGGCACACCTGCTTTCTTT CATSDSGQGTPAFF
TRBD2 TRBJ2-1 . TRBV3-1/TRBV3-2 TGTGCCAGCAGCCGCCCTGGACTAGCGGGGGGGCCTAGTGAGCAGTTCTTC CASSRPGLAGGPSEQFF
. TRBJ1-5 . TRBV24-1 TGTGCCACCAGTGATCCGTCTAGCAATCAGCCCCAGCATTTT CATSDPSSNQPQHF
TRBD1 TRBJ2-2 . TRBV11-2 TGTGCCAGCAGCCCACAGGGGGCGCACACCGGGGAGCTGTTTTTT CASSPQGAHTGELFF
. TRBJ1-1 . TRBV19 TGTGCCAGTAGTCTGGGGGAGGGGACTGAAGCTTTCTTT CASSLGEGTEAFF
. TRBJ1-2 . TRBV6-5 TGTGCCAGCAGTTACGCTGCGAACGCCTATGGCTACACCTTC CASSYAANAYGYTF
. TRBJ2-7 . TRBV18 TGTGCCAGCTCACCTCCAGTTGTTCCCAACGAGCAGTACTTC CASSPPVVPNEQYF
. TRBJ1-2 . TRBV2 TGTGCCAGCAGTGAACTGTCCTATGGCTACACCTTC CASSELSYGYTF
. TRBJ2-4 . TRBV7-6 TGTGCCAGCAGCTCAAGTCCCTTAGCCGACAGTCGAGACATTCAGTACTTC CASSSSPLADSRDIQYF
. TRBJ2-1 . TRBV3-1/TRBV3-2 TGTGCCAGCAGCCAAGGGAAATTCCGGGACTTAGAGCAGTTCTTC CASSQGKFRDLEQFF
. TRBJ1-2 . TRBV4-2 TGTGCCAGCAGCCGGACGGAGGTGCTTACGGACGCCCGCTTC CASSRTEVLTDARF
TRBD1 TRBJ2-1 . TRBV5-1 TGCGCCAGCAGCGCCAACCAGGACAGGGAAGCGTTCTTC CASSANQDREAFF
TRBD1 TRBJ2-7 few TRBV2 TGTGCCAGCCACAGGGGGCCCCTCGAGCAGTACTTC CASHRGPLEQYF
. TRBJ1-5 . TRBV9 TGTGCCAGCAGCGTAGATGAGGGCCAGCCCCAGCATTTT CASSVDEGQPQHF
TRBD1 TRBJ1-6 . TRBV6-5 TGTGCCAGCAGAAACGAGGACAGGGTTAGTTCACCCCTCCACTTT CASRNEDRVSSPLHF
TRBD1 TRBJ2-7 . TRBV9 TGTGCCAGCAGCCCCCGACAGGGTTCCTACGAGCAGTACTTC CASSPRQGSYEQYF